This T cell receptor beta chain was identified during a study of beta chain features in type 1 diabetes. About this clone itself: Its antigen is not identified.

V was trimmed by 0 bases and J by 4 bases, leaving 11 bases between them. There are 15 residues in the CDR3. The germline V gene encodes CDR1 SGHNT and CDR2 YYREEE (reference sequence). Each of the CD4+ naive, central memory, regulatory and stem cell-like memory populations was sorted via CD45RO/CCR7/CD25/CD127/CD95/CD27. Study observations and caveats: Researchers caution that PCR might favor shorter templates, equally among patients and controls. Moderate yet significant TCRB CDR3 shortening was seen in Type 1 diabetes patients in all four CD4+ subsets.

The authors reverse transcribed all of the isolated RNA, so sequencing captured expressed TCRB transcripts. Naive, central memory and regulatory T cell samples averaged around 3.8 million reads. Assay: immunoSEQ multiplex PCR; the TCRdb copy retains only in-frame clones and omits some. The sample records under 950,000 clones, roughly a sixth being singletons. Source material: naive CD4+ T cells from blood. This clonotype was sampled from a woman between 18 and 29 years old in good health. The J gene is TRBJ2-1, the V gene TRBV5-4; possible D gene TRBD1, 5 bases. As DNA, the CDR3 is TGTGCCAGCAGCTTGGGTACAGGCACTTACAATGAGCAGTTCTTC. Amino acids: CASSLGTGTYNEQFF.